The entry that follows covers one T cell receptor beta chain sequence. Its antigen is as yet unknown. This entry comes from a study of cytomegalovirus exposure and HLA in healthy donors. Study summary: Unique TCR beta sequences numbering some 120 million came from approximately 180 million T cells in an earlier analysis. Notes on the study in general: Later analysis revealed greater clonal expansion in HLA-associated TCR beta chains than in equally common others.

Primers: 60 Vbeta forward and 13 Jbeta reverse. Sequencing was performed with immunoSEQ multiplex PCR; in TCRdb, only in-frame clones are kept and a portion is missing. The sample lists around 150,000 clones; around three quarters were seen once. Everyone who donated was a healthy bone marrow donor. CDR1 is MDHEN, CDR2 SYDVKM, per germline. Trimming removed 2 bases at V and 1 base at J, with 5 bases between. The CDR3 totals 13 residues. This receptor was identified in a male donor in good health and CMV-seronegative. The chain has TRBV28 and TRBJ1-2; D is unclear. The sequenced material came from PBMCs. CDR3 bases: TGTGCCAGCAGTTTAACAGATAACTATGGCTACACCTTC. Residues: CASSLTDNYGYTF.